The 8 T cell receptor beta chains below were found in one sample sequenced in a study of T cells in narcolepsy. The method was immunoSEQ multiplex PCR; TCRdb's version includes in-frame clones alone and lacks a portion of them. The sample includes tens of thousands of clones, about four fifths of them seen just once. Sequenced input: CD45RA- memory CD4+ T cells from PBMCs. The receptors come from a human donor with narcolepsy.

The chain has TRBV6-5 and TRBJ1-1; D is possibly TRBD1 (6 bases). CDR3 length equals 16 residues. V shed 0 bases and J shed 0 bases, with 11 bases lying between them. Germline values: CDR1 MNHEY, CDR2 SVGAGI. The CDR3 DNA sequence: TGTGCCAGCAGTTACTCCGGACAGACCCTGAACACTGAAGCTTTCTTT. It translates to CASSYSGQTLNTEAFF.

There are a few counts of this clone. V usage is TRBV11-3 and J usage is TRBJ2-5; tentative D call: TRBD2 (6 bases). With 1 base removed from V and 5 bases from J, the gap between germline ends came to 11 bases. The germline CDR1 and CDR2 sequences are SGHNT and YENEEA. The CDR3 consists of 14 residues. The CDR3 bases are TGTGCCAGCAGCTTAGGGGGACTGTGGGAGACCCAGTACTTC. This codes for CASSLGGLWETQYF.

The chain carries TRBV7-8 and TRBJ2-7; 10 bases fit TRBD2. The ends lost 7 bases at V and 3 bases at J; junction bases unmatched: 6. Germline values: CDR1 SGHVS, CDR2 FQNEAQ. The CDR3 is 14 amino acids. CDR3 DNA: TGTGCCAGCAAACAGACTAGCGGGCTCTACGAGCAGTACTTC. Encoded protein: CASKQTSGLYEQYF.

The V call is TRBV11-2, the J call TRBJ2-1; 12 bases fit TRBD2. V gave up 5 bases and J gave up 15 bases; unmatched junction bases: 5. Germline loops: CDR1 SGHAT, CDR2 FQNNGV. This CDR3 spans 12 amino acids. The CDR3 here is CASSIGLAGWFF. The CDR3 region has the DNA TGTGCCAGCAGCATTGGACTAGCGGGGTGGTTCTTC.

V usage is TRBV5-6 and J usage is TRBJ2-2; possibly TRBD2 for D (5 bases). This CDR3 is 17 amino acids long. Between the trimmed V and J ends, which lost 5 bases and 0 bases, there was a span of 17 bases. Germline CDR1 SGHDT, CDR2 YYEEEE. The CDR3 sequence is CASSPGGRVTNTGELFF. Written as DNA, the CDR3 is TGTGCCAGCAGTCCCGGAGGTAGGGTCACGAACACCGGGGAGCTGTTTTTT.

V gene TRBV19 combines with J gene TRBJ1-1; 10 bases map to TRBD1. The CDR3 length is 13 residues. V was pared by 6 bases and J by 5 bases, with 3 bases of the junction left unmatched. Germline V gene data show CDR1 as LNHDA and CDR2 as SQIVND (reference sequence). The CDR3 loop is CASRGQGRTEAFF. CDR3 DNA sequence: TGTGCCAGTAGGGGACAGGGGCGGACTGAAGCTTTCTTT.

The V call is TRBV29-1, the J call TRBJ1-2, with 11 bases fitting TRBD1. Trimming cost V 6 bases and J 6 bases; bases outside gene matches: 6. The CDR3 covers 13 residues. From germline, CDR1 is SQVTM and CDR2 ANQGSEA. Here the CDR3 reads CSVGQGASHGYTF. CDR3 sequence (DNA): TGCAGCGTCGGACAGGGGGCCTCCCATGGCTACACCTTC.

The chain uses TRBV10-3 and TRBJ1-3, with TRBD1 identical over 10 bases. Looked up from germline, CDR1 is ENHRY and CDR2 is SYGVKD. V trimming: 10 bases; J trimming: 2 bases; junction bases outside the gene matches: 11. The CDR3 runs 16 residues. For the CDR3, the DNA is TGTGCCAGCGGCAGGACCGGGACAGGGGCTGGAAACACCATATATTTT. Translating it yields CASGRTGTGAGNTIYF.